What follows are 31 T cell receptor beta chains derived from one specimen sequenced in a study of cytomegalovirus exposure and HLA in healthy donors. The PCR had 60 Vbeta and 13 Jbeta primers. Sequenced by immunoSEQ multiplex PCR; TCRdb stores in-frame clones only, minus some. This sample carries some 190,000 clones, roughly four fifths of them seen once, and the ten largest clones take 1.5% to 2%. Sequencing was carried out using PBMCs. The source of these receptors is a man in his late teens or twenties in good health and CMV-seronegative.

The chain recombines TRBV2 with TRBJ1-1; a possible D gene is TRBD1 (6 bases). Germline V gives CDR1 SNHLY, CDR2 FYNNEI. CDR3 length: 15 residues. V was shortened by 2 bases and J by 0 bases, with 10 bases between the two germline ends. This CDR3 reads CASSEYRVMNTEAFF. DNA for the CDR3: TGTGCCAGCAGTGAATACAGGGTCATGAACACTGAAGCTTTCTTT. The full variable domain, completed using reference TRBV2 and TRBJ1-1, is EPEVTQTPSHQVTQMGQEVILRCVPISNHLYFYWYRQILGQKVEFLVSFYNNEISEKSEIFDDQFSVERPDGSNFTLKIRSTKLEDSAMYFCASSEYRVMNTEAFFGQGTRLTVV.

J is TRBJ1-6 and V is TRBV6-1; TRBD1 agrees at 8 bases. Germline-derived CDR1 and CDR2 are MNHNS and SASEGT. This CDR3 contains 15 residues. The V segment lost 10 bases and the J segment 5 bases; nucleotides outside the gene matches: 10. The CDR3 spells CATTEGTGDNSPLHF. The DNA for the CDR3 is TGTGCCACCACCGAAGGGACAGGAGATAATTCACCCCTCCACTTT.

The CDR3 DNA is TGTGCCAGCAGCTTATTATCGGGTCCGGGGGAGCAGTTCTTC. Its translation is CASSLLSGPGEQFF. V usage is TRBV11-2 and J usage is TRBJ2-1; D may be TRBD2 (5 bases). The CDR3 is made up of 14 amino acids. The germline V gene has CDR1 SGHAT and CDR2 FQNNGV. With 2 bases removed from V and 10 bases from J, the gap between germline ends came to 15 bases.

The chain joins TRBV19 to TRBJ1-1; D not certain. The germline CDR1 and CDR2 sequences are LNHDA and SQIVND (reference sequence). There are 13 residues in the CDR3. The ends were cut back, 6 bases at V and 2 bases at J, with 10 bases in the middle. CDR3: CASSLLSNTEAFF. CDR3 sequence (DNA): TGTGCCAGTAGCCTACTTTCAAACACTGAAGCTTTCTTT.

The genes are TRBV27 and TRBJ2-5; perhaps TRBD1 as D (5 bases). The germline V gene encodes CDR1 MNHEY and CDR2 SMNVEV (reference sequence). Trimming took off 8 bases at V and 2 bases at J, with 18 bases between the two ends. The length of the CDR3 is 15 residues. The CDR3 DNA follows: TGTGCCAGCGCCTTGACAGCCAGATTTCAAGAGACCCAGTACTTC. It is translated as CASALTARFQETQYF.

The chain's CDR3 is CASSSPQGAYAREQFF. The CDR3 region has the DNA TGTGCCAGCAGCTCCCCCCAGGGGGCTTATGCTCGTGAGCAGTTCTTC. The genes are TRBV7-3 and TRBJ2-1, with TRBD1 identical over 8 bases. Losses at the gene ends were 4 bases for V and 9 bases for J; bases not matched to a gene: 14. CDR3 length: 16 residues. Germline CDR1 and CDR2: SGHTA and FQGTGA.

V and J are TRBV5-6 and TRBJ2-5; possible D gene TRBD2, 6 bases. The assigned J gene may be wrong: the sequence end matches TRBJ2-7 better. Germline V gene sequence: CDR1 SGHDT, CDR2 YYEEEE. There are 14 residues in the CDR3. The CDR3 is CASSLGLSGYEQYF. The DNA of the CDR3 is TGTGCCAGCAGCTTAGGACTAAGTGGTTACGAGCAGTACTTC.

This chain uses TRBV5-1 with TRBJ1-1; possible D gene TRBD1, 6 bases. Germline V lookup: CDR1 SGHRS, CDR2 YFSETQ. This CDR3 is built from 13 residues. Trimming took off 3 bases at V and 1 base at J, with 7 bases between the two ends. DNA of the CDR3: TGCGCCAGCAGCTCGGGACAGAACACTGAAGCTTTCTTT. As protein: CASSSGQNTEAFF.

The rearrangement links TRBV7-9 to TRBJ1-2; D perhaps matches TRBD1 (5 bases). The germline CDR1 and CDR2 sequences are SEHNR and FQNEAQ (reference sequence). V was trimmed by 5 bases and J by 7 bases, leaving 14 bases between them. This CDR3 spans 13 amino acids. CDR3 nucleotides: TGTGCCAGCAGCCCCGGGGGGGGTATTGGCTACACCTTC. Encoded protein: CASSPGGGIGYTF.

This clone was recorded once. V gene TRBV25-1 combines with J gene TRBJ2-2; 7 bases align to TRBD2. J was trimmed by 2 bases and V by 7 bases; bases with no gene match: 10. CDR1 and CDR2 from the germline V gene are MGHDK and SYGVNS. The CDR3 spans 16 residues. The CDR3 sequence: CASTRLGGINTGELFF. The DNA of the CDR3 is TGTGCCAGCACCCGACTCGGGGGGATTAACACCGGGGAGCTGTTTTTT.

In this sample, this clone turned up many times. The V call is TRBV6-4, the J call TRBJ2-2; 13 bases align to TRBD2. The CDR3 covers 15 residues. Germline V gives CDR1 MRHNA, CDR2 SNTAGT. V was pared by 4 bases and J by 4 bases, with 0 bases of the junction left unmatched. The CDR3 nucleotides are TGTGCCAGCAGTGGGACTAGCGGGAGCACCGGGGAGCTGTTTTTT. This encodes CASSGTSGSTGELFF.

The CDR3: CASSETSIAYNEQFF. In nucleotides, the CDR3 is TGTGCCAGCAGCGAGACTAGCATAGCCTACAATGAGCAGTTCTTC. V gene TRBV9 combines with J gene TRBJ2-1; 7 nucleotides align to TRBD2. The germline gives CDR1 SGDLS, CDR2 YYNGEE. V trimming: 3 bases; J trimming: 2 bases; junction bases outside the gene matches: 5. CDR3 length: 15 residues.

A few counts support this clone. CDR3 sequence: CASSQDRGEQYF. Here the CDR3 DNA reads TGCGCCAGCAGTCAAGACAGGGGCGAGCAGTACTTC. The rearrangement uses TRBV5-1 and TRBJ2-7, with 8 nucleotides matching TRBD1. This CDR3 region has 12 residues. After removal of 5 bases from V and 6 bases from J, the junction contained 4 bases not matched to a gene. Looked up from germline, CDR1 is SGHRS and CDR2 is YFSETQ. The full variable domain, rest sourced from reference TRBV5-1 and TRBJ2-7, is KAGVTQTPRYLIKTRGQQVTLSCSPISGHRSVSWYQQTPGQGLQFLFEYFSETQRNKGNFPGRFSGRQFSNSRSEMNVSTLELGDSALYLCASSQDRGEQYFGPGTRLTVT.

The rearrangement links TRBV7-2 to TRBJ2-4; possible D gene TRBD2, 5 bases. CDR3 length equals 14 residues. Germline CDR1 SGHTA, CDR2 FQGNSA. V lost 7 bases, J lost 8 bases, and 18 bases lay in between. CDR3 DNA sequence: TGTGCCAGCACCCAACGGGCCAAGGGAGACATTCAGTACTTC. Its protein product is CASTQRAKGDIQYF.

V gene TRBV5-1 combines with J gene TRBJ2-2; no clear D. Looked up from germline, CDR1 is SGHRS and CDR2 is YFSETQ. The CDR3 contains 12 residues. V lost 2 bases and J lost 6, with 5 bases in between. The CDR3 region has the DNA TGCGCCAGCAGCTTCGAGGCCGGGGAGCTGTTTTTT. Its translation is CASSFEAGELFF.

The chain has TRBV4-1 and TRBJ2-7, with D maybe TRBD2 (5 bases). Trimming took off 4 bases at V and 3 bases at J, with 13 bases between the two ends. The CDR3 is 14 amino acids. From germline, CDR1 is MGHRA and CDR2 YSYEKL. In nucleotides, the CDR3 is TGCGCCAGCAGCCCCGGAGGAAGAGTCTACGAGCAGTACTTC. It specifies CASSPGGRVYEQYF.

This sequence joins TRBV2 and TRBJ2-5; D may be TRBD2 (6 bases). This CDR3 comprises 11 residues. CDR1 is SNHLY and CDR2 is FYNNEI in the germline V gene. Trimming stripped 4 bases from V and 12 bases from J, with 12 bases between. The CDR3 here is CASSGPTGEYF. The CDR3 nucleotides read TGTGCCAGCAGTGGTCCAACGGGGGAGTACTTC. The variable domain in full, completed from reference TRBV2 and TRBJ2-5, reads EPEVTQTPSHQVTQMGQEVILRCVPISNHLYFYWYRQILGQKVEFLVSFYNNEISEKSEIFDDQFSVERPDGSNFTLKIRSTKLEDSAMYFCASSGPTGEYFGPGTRLLVL.

The chain carries TRBV19 and TRBJ2-7; maybe TRBD1 (5 bases). V gave up 5 bases and J gave up 3 bases, with 8 bases separating them. This CDR3 spans 12 amino acids. CDR1 is LNHDA and CDR2 is SQIVND in the germline V gene (reference sequence). The CDR3 sequence: CASSSDSYEQYF. The CDR3 DNA is TGTGCCAGTAGTTCAGACAGCTACGAGCAGTACTTC.

The chain couples TRBV5-6 to TRBJ2-7, with 11 bases matching TRBD2. This CDR3 has 14 residues. The germline V gene encodes CDR1 SGHDT and CDR2 YYEEEE. With V trimmed by 7 bases and J by 4 bases, 7 bases remained unmatched. The CDR3 loop is CASERLAGSYEQYF. CDR3 DNA sequence: TGTGCCAGCGAGCGACTAGCGGGGTCTTACGAGCAGTACTTC.

This clone was seen only once. V is TRBV19 and J is TRBJ1-6, with 7 positions matching TRBD1. Germline values: CDR1 LNHDA, CDR2 SQIVND (reference sequence). This CDR3 has 16 residues. J was trimmed by 7 bases and V by 4 bases; bases with no gene match: 10. Written as DNA, the CDR3 is TGTGCCAGTAGTACAATTACAGGGGTGGGAAATTCACCCCTCCACTTT. This sequence encodes CASSTITGVGNSPLHF.

The table lists this clone with a count of one. One junction end disagrees with the germline gene, perhaps due to a read error. This chain joins TRBV7-9 and TRBJ2-1; D is ambiguous. Germline lookup yields CDR1 SEHNR and CDR2 FQNEAQ (reference sequence). The CDR3 covers 12 residues. DNA for the CDR3: TGTTCCAGCAGCTTAGACGACATAGGGCAGTTCTTC. Its translation: CSSSLDDIGQFF.

The chain couples TRBV9 to TRBJ1-1; 10 bases are a match to TRBD1. CDR1 is SGDLS, CDR2 YYNGEE, per germline. Trimming removed 0 bases from V and 2 bases from J; junction bases left unmatched: 4. This CDR3 region has 16 residues. This chain's CDR3 is CASSVARDRGNTEAFF. CDR3 DNA sequence: TGTGCCAGCAGCGTAGCCCGGGACAGGGGAAACACTGAAGCTTTCTTT.

This clone has only a few counts. V is TRBV5-1 and J is TRBJ1-2; 7 bases match TRBD1. Germline-derived CDR1 and CDR2 are SGHRS and YFSETQ. CDR3 size: 14 residues. Trimming at V came to 4 bases and at J to 5 bases, leaving 8 bases not matched to a gene. The CDR3 loop reads CASSGGQIAYGYTF. The CDR3 region has the DNA TGCGCCAGCAGCGGGGGACAGATCGCTTATGGCTACACCTTC.

The sample holds a few counts of this clone. The J gene is TRBJ2-1, the V gene TRBV7-8; possibly TRBD2 for D (7 bases). The CDR3 has 16 residues. CDR1 is SGHVS and CDR2 is FQNEAQ in the germline V gene. The V and J ends lost 6 bases and 4 bases respectively, with 19 bases between them. The CDR3: CASSHEGGLPYNEQFF. Here the CDR3 DNA reads TGTGCCAGCAGTCACGAGGGGGGACTACCTTACAATGAGCAGTTCTTC.

The chain links TRBV7-3 to TRBJ2-3, with 13 bases aligning to TRBD2. This CDR3 has 18 residues. V lost 5 bases to trimming and J lost 0 bases; unmatched junction nucleotides: 8. Germline assignment: CDR1 SGHTA and CDR2 FQGTGA. CDR3 nucleotides: TGTGCCAGCAGCCCCCAGGGGACTAGCGGGACTAGCACAGATACGCAGTATTTT. It encodes CASSPQGTSGTSTDTQYF.

This chain links TRBV19 with TRBJ2-3, with D possibly matching TRBD1 (6 bases). Germline CDR1 is LNHDA and CDR2 is SQIVND (reference sequence). The CDR3 runs to 13 residues. V lost 9 bases and J lost 0, with 10 bases in between. The CDR3 is CASGQLSTDTQYF. CDR3 DNA sequence: TGTGCCAGCGGACAGCTCAGCACAGATACGCAGTATTTT.

As DNA, the CDR3 is TGTGCCAGCAGTCCCCCGAGCAATCAGCCCCAGCATTTT. It encodes CASSPPSNQPQHF. The chain carries TRBV28 and TRBJ1-5; D gene uncertain. With 5 bases removed from V and 1 base from J, the gap between germline ends came to 6 bases. CDR3 size: 13 residues. Germline CDR1 is MDHEN and CDR2 is SYDVKM. The complete variable domain, with remaining parts taken from reference TRBV28 and TRBJ1-5, reads DVKVTQSSRYLVKRTGEKVFLECVQDMDHENMFWYRQDPGLGLRLIYFSYDVKMKEKGDIPEGYSVSREKKERFSLILESASTNQTSMYLCASSPPSNQPQHFGDGTRLSIL.

This clone was recorded a few times. The chain couples TRBV6-6 to TRBJ1-3; maybe TRBD1 (5 bases). The CDR3 totals 15 residues. Germline CDR1 and CDR2: MNHNY and SVGAGI (reference sequence). V gave up 4 bases and J gave up 2 bases, with 12 bases separating them. In DNA, the CDR3 is TGTGCCAGCAGTTCCACCCAGGGTACTGGAAACACCATATATTTT. Its translation: CASSSTQGTGNTIYF.

This clone was observed a handful of times. The rearrangement links TRBV6-5 to TRBJ2-7; D might be TRBD1 (6 bases). Germline CDR1 reads MNHEY; CDR2 reads SVGAGI. CDR3 size: 14 residues. The V end lost 2 bases, the J end lost 3 bases, and 11 bases lay between the germline ends. The CDR3 bases are TGTGCCAGCAGTTACAGCAGGGGAAGCTACGAGCAGTACTTC. Its translation is CASSYSRGSYEQYF.

The gene calls are TRBV5-4 and TRBJ2-7, with TRBD2 identical over 8 bases. V shed 2 bases and J 2 bases; nucleotides not matched to a gene: 6. Germline CDR1 SGHNT, CDR2 YYREEE (reference sequence). This CDR3 has 15 amino acids. The CDR3 protein is CASSFTGTRAYEQYF. The CDR3 DNA is TGTGCCAGCAGCTTCACCGGGACTAGAGCCTACGAGCAGTACTTC.

The chain uses TRBV5-4 and TRBJ2-7, with 11 bases identical to TRBD2. The CDR3 contains 13 residues. After removal of 4 bases from V and 6 bases from J, the junction contained 3 bases not matched to a gene. Germline CDR1 is SGHNT and CDR2 is YYREEE (reference sequence). CDR3 in amino acids: CASSTGLAVEQYF. CDR3 sequence (DNA): TGTGCCAGCAGCACGGGACTAGCGGTCGAGCAGTACTTC.